Shown below are 27 T cell receptor beta chains from a single sample sequenced in a study of monozygotic twins with inflammatory bowel disease. TCRdb reprocessed the 5' RACE reads, with one entry per CDR3 protein and no DNA. The sample shows 400,000 to 500,000 distinct CDR3 sequences, and 2% to 2.5% sits with its ten largest clones. The material sequenced was blood. These receptors originate from a human donor with ulcerative colitis or Crohn's disease, or a healthy co-twin of an affected twin (not recorded which).

The chain joins TRBV5-1 to TRBJ1-5. The CDR3 has 14 residues. CDR1 is SGHRS, CDR2 YFSETQ, per germline. The CDR3: CAISPFTVIQPQHF.

V is TRBV6-2 or TRBV6-3 and J is TRBJ2-2; TCRdb names TRBD1, which stays unverified in the absence of DNA. The CDR3 covers 14 residues. Germline V gene data show CDR1 as MNHEY and CDR2 as SVGEGT. The CDR3 sequence is CASKTYALTGELFF.

The J gene is TRBJ2-1, the V gene TRBV18. CDR1 is KGHSH and CDR2 is LQKENI in the germline V gene. The CDR3 has 15 amino acids. CDR3 loop: CASSPPLGLGNEQFF. Using reference TRBV18 and TRBJ2-1 for the parts outside the CDR3, the full variable domain is NAGVMQNPRHLVRRRGQEARLRCSPMKGHSHVYWYRQLPEEGLKFMVYLQKENIIDESGMPKERFSAEFPKEGPSILRIQQVVRGDSAAYFCASSPPLGLGNEQFFGPGTRLTVL.

V usage is TRBV4-3 and J usage is TRBJ2-7; TCRdb's D gene call, TRBD2, goes unchecked for lack of DNA. The CDR3 is 18 residues long. The germline V gene encodes CDR1 LGHNA and CDR2 YSLEER. This CDR3 is CASSQEFGAGRVLSEQYF.

This chain joins TRBV20-1 and TRBJ1-2. The length of the CDR3 is 13 residues. Germline V lookup: CDR1 DFQATT, CDR2 SNEGSKA (reference sequence). The CDR3 protein is CSARKSRSYGYTF.

V usage is TRBV10-3 and J usage is TRBJ2-1; checking the TCRdb D call of TRBD1 is not possible without DNA. This CDR3 has 14 amino acids. Germline V gene lookup returns CDR1 ENHRY and CDR2 SYGVKD. CDR3 sequence reads: CAINPGHAPLEQFF.

V and J are TRBV7-3 and TRBJ2-3. This CDR3 has 15 amino acids. Germline CDR1 is SGHTA and CDR2 is FQGTGA. This chain's CDR3 is CASSKSSGGTDTQYF.

The J gene is TRBJ2-2, the V gene TRBV20-1. CDR3 length: 14 residues. Per germline, CDR1 DFQATT and CDR2 SNEGSKA (reference sequence). The CDR3 sequence is CSAPPGRGTGELFF.

The V and J genes are TRBV27 and TRBJ1-1; TCRdb returns TRBD1, unconfirmable since there is no DNA. The CDR3 length is 16 residues. Looked up from germline, CDR1 is MNHEY and CDR2 is SMNVEV (reference sequence). This CDR3 is CASSLFRDRANTEAFF.

This sequence joins TRBV2 and TRBJ2-3; TCRdb's assignment of TRBD2 cannot be checked, as there is no DNA. CDR1 is SNHLY, CDR2 FYNNEI, per germline. The CDR3 length is 18 residues. The CDR3 reads CASSDGLAGWGGTDTQYF.

The chain uses TRBV9 and TRBJ2-2; the D call from TCRdb, TRBD2, cannot be confirmed without DNA. In germline, CDR1 is SGDLS, CDR2 YYNGEE. The CDR3 extends over 15 amino acids. CDR3 residues: CASTLGGGNTGELFF.

The rearrangement joins TRBV18 to TRBJ2-5; TCRdb calls TRBD1, which cannot be checked without DNA. This CDR3 has 16 amino acids. Germline lookup yields CDR1 KGHSH and CDR2 LQKENI. CDR3 residues: CASSPRTVGGQETQYF. Together with reference TRBV18 and TRBJ2-5, the CDR3 gives the full variable domain: NAGVMQNPRHLVRRRGQEARLRCSPMKGHSHVYWYRQLPEEGLKFMVYLQKENIIDESGMPKERFSAEFPKEGPSILRIQQVVRGDSAAYFCASSPRTVGGQETQYFGPGTRLLVL.

The chain employs TRBV7-2 and TRBJ2-5; with no DNA, the TCRdb D assignment of TRBD2 cannot be verified. The CDR3 has 14 amino acids. Germline V gene lookup returns CDR1 SGHTA and CDR2 FQGNSA. This CDR3 is CASSLFLQRETQYF.

The gene calls are TRBV12-3 or TRBV12-4 and TRBJ1-1. The CDR3 totals 14 residues. The CDR3 is CASSFPPRGTEAFF.

This chain connects TRBV5-4 to TRBJ2-7; TCRdb picks TRBD1, but there is no DNA to check that call. The germline gives CDR1 SGHNT, CDR2 YYREEE (reference sequence). The length of the CDR3 is 15 residues. This CDR3 is CASSLEQGSGYEQYF.

The J gene is TRBJ2-3, the V gene TRBV11-2; TCRdb's D gene call, TRBD1, goes unchecked for lack of DNA. The CDR3 loop spans 19 amino acids. CDR1 is SGHAT, CDR2 FQNNGV, per germline. The CDR3 sequence is CASSSGWGSGAGPLDTQYF. Together with reference TRBV11-2 and TRBJ2-3, the CDR3 gives the full variable domain: EAGVAQSPRYKIIEKRQSVAFWCNPISGHATLYWYQQILGQGPKLLIQFQNNGVVDDSQLPKDRFSAERLKGVDSTLKIQPAKLEDSAVYLCASSSGWGSGAGPLDTQYFGPGTRLTVL.

CDR3: CASSPRDSGTEQFF. This rearrangement joins TRBV7-3 to TRBJ2-1; TCRdb lists TRBD1, though no DNA is available to test this call. Germline loops: CDR1 SGHTA, CDR2 FQGTGA. CDR3 length: 14 amino acids.

The chain employs TRBV30 and TRBJ1-5. There are 13 residues in the CDR3. Germline assignment: CDR1 GTSNPN and CDR2 SVGIG (reference sequence). CDR3 protein: CAWSHGIGQPQHF.

This rearrangement joins TRBV5-1 to TRBJ1-1; TCRdb's D gene call, TRBD1, goes unchecked for lack of DNA. The length of the CDR3 is 15 residues. Per germline, CDR1 SGHRS and CDR2 YFSETQ. This CDR3 reads CASSLATGLATEAFF.

The chain recombines TRBV4-1 with TRBJ1-2; TCRdb names TRBD1, which stays unverified in the absence of DNA. This CDR3 has 16 residues. From germline, CDR1 is MGHRA and CDR2 YSYEKL. CDR3 sequence: CASSPDLTGRTYGYTF.

This CDR3 reads CASSSIRRIEEKLFF. The V gene is TRBV6-2 or TRBV6-3, the J gene TRBJ1-4. This CDR3 has 15 amino acids. Germline CDR1 reads MNHEY; CDR2 reads SVGEGT.

The chain has TRBV27 and TRBJ2-1; TCRdb outputs TRBD1, but without DNA this stays unchecked. The CDR3 totals 15 residues. The germline V gene has CDR1 MNHEY and CDR2 SMNVEV (reference sequence). The chain's CDR3 is CASSFRDRSVQEQFF.

CDR3 amino acids: CASSEFQGSNTGELFF. The chain uses TRBV5-1 and TRBJ2-2; TCRdb reports TRBD1, a call that lacks DNA to check it against. In germline, CDR1 is SGHRS, CDR2 YFSETQ. This CDR3 spans 16 amino acids.

The V call is TRBV6-1, the J call TRBJ1-2. The V gene's germline CDR1 is MNHNS and CDR2 SASEGT. The CDR3 covers 15 residues. The chain's CDR3 is CASNSRTGANYGYTF.

This chain connects TRBV2 to TRBJ1-1. This CDR3 comprises 11 residues. Germline V gene sequence: CDR1 SNHLY, CDR2 FYNNEI. The CDR3 spells CASVWNTEAFF.

This chain uses TRBV5-1 with TRBJ1-4. The CDR3 extends over 15 amino acids. Germline values: CDR1 SGHRS, CDR2 YFSETQ. The CDR3 region is CASSLGQAHNEKLFF.

J is TRBJ1-5 and V is TRBV19; lacking DNA, the TRBD1 call made by TCRdb goes unchecked. Germline CDR1 is LNHDA and CDR2 is SQIVND (reference sequence). The CDR3 is 15 amino acids. CDR3 in amino acids: CASSTRTGNNQPQHF.